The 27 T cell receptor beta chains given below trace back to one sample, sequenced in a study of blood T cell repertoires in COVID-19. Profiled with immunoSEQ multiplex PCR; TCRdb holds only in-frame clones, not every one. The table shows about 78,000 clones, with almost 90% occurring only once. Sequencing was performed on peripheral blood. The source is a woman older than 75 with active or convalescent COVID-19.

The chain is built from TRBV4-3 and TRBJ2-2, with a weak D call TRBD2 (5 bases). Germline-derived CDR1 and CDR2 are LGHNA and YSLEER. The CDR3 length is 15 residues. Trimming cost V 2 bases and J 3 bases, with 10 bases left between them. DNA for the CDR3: TGCGCCAGCAGCCAAATTAGCGTGCACACCGGGGAGCTGTTTTTT. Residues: CASSQISVHTGELFF.

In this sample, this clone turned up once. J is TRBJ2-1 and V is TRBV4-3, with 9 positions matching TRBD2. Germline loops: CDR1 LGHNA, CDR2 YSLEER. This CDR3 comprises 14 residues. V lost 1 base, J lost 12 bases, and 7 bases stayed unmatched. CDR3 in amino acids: CASSQGSAGGRQFF. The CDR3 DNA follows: TGCGCCAGCAGCCAAGGATCAGCGGGGGGACGGCAGTTCTTC.

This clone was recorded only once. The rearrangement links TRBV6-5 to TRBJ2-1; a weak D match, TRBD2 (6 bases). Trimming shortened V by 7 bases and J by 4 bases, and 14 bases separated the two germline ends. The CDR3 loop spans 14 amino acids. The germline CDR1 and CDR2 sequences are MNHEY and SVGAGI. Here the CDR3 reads CASTKGGEYNEQFF. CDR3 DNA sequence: TGTGCCAGCACCAAGGGAGGAGAGTACAATGAGCAGTTCTTC.

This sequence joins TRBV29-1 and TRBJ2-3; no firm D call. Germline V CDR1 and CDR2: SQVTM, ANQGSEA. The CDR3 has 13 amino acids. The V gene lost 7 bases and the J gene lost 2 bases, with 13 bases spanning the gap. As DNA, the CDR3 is TGCAGCGCCCCGAGGCAGAACACAGATACGCAGTATTTT. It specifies CSAPRQNTDTQYF.

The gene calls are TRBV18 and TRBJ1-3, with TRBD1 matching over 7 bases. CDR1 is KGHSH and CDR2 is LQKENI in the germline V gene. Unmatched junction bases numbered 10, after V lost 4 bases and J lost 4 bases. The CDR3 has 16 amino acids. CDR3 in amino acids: CASSQSLTGAGNTIYF. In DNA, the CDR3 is TGTGCCAGCTCACAGTCTCTCACAGGGGCCGGAAACACCATATATTTT.

Written as DNA, the CDR3 is TGCAGCGCCGGCTTTGGGGGAGGGGAGACCCAGTACTTC. It codes for CSAGFGGGETQYF. V and J are TRBV29-1 and TRBJ2-5, with 7 bases matching TRBD2. Germline CDR1 and CDR2: SQVTM and ANQGSEA. The CDR3 consists of 13 residues. The junction had 10 bases not matched to a gene; V was cut back by 7 bases and J by 5 bases.

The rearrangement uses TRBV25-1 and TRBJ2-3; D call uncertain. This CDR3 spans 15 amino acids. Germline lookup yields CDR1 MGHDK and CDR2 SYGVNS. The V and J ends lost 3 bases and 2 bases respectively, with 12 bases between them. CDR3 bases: TGTGCCAGCAGTGACCCCCATGGCCTCACAGATACGCAGTATTTT. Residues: CASSDPHGLTDTQYF. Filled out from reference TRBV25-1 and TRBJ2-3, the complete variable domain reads EADIYQTPRYLVIGTGKKITLECSQTMGHDKMYWYQQDPGMELHLIHYSYGVNSTEKGDLSSESTVSRIRTEHFPLTLESARPSHTSQYLCASSDPHGLTDTQYFGPGTRLTVL.

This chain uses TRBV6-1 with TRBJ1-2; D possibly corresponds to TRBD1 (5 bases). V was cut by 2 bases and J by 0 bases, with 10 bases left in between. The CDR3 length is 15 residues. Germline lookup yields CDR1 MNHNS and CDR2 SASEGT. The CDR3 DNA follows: TGTGCCAGCAGTGAAAGACAGATATCTAACTATGGCTACACCTTC. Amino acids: CASSERQISNYGYTF.

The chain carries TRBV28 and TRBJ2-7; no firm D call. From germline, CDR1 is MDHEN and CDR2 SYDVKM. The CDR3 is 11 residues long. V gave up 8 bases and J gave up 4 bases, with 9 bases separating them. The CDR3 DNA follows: TGTGCCAGCGGGCTTCAGTACGAGCAGTACTTC. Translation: CASGLQYEQYF.

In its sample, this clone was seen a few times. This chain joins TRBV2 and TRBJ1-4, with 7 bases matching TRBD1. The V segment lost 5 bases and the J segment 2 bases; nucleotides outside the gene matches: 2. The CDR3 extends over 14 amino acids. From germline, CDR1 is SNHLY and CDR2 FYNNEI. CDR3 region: CASSKTGTNEKLFF. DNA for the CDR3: TGTGCCAGCAGTAAGACAGGGACTAATGAAAAACTGTTTTTT.

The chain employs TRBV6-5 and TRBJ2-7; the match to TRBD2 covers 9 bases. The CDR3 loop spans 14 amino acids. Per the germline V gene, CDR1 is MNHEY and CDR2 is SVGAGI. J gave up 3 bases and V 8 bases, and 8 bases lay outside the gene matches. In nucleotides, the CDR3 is TGTGCCAGCGGAATAGCGGGAGCCGACTACGAGCAGTACTTC. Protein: CASGIAGADYEQYF.

The CDR3 DNA reads as TGTGCCAGCAGCGTAGACTTGCAGAACACTGAAGCTTTCTTT. This sequence encodes CASSVDLQNTEAFF. The chain uses TRBV9 and TRBJ1-1; D call uncertain. Germline V gene sequence: CDR1 SGDLS, CDR2 YYNGEE. The CDR3 covers 14 residues. V lost 0 bases to trimming and J lost 1 base, with 7 bases between them.

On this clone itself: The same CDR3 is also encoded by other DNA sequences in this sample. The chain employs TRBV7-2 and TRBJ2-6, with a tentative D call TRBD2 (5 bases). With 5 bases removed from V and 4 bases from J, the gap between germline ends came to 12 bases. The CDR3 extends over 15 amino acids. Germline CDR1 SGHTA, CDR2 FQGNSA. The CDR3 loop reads CASSPGGSGANVLTF. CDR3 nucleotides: TGTGCCAGCAGCCCCGGCGGGTCCGGGGCCAACGTCCTGACTTTC.

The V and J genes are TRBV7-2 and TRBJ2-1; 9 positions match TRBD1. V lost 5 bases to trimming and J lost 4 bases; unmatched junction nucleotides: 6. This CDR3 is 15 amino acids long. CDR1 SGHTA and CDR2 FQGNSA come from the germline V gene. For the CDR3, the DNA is TGTGCCAGCAGCCAAGACAGGGGGGGGTACAATGAGCAGTTCTTC. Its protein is CASSQDRGGYNEQFF.

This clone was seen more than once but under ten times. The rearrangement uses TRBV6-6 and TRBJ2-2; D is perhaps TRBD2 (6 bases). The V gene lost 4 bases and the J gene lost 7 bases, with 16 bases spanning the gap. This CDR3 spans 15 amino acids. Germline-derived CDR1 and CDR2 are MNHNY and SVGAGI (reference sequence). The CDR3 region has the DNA TGTGCCAGCAGTTTTAACTCAGCCGGGGGCGGGGAGCTGTTTTTT. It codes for CASSFNSAGGGELFF.

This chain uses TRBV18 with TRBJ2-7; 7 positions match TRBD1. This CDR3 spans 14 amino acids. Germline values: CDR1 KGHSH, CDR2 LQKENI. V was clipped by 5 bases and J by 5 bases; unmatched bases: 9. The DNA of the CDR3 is TGTGCCAGCTCATTTTACCGGGACAGCCACGAGCAGTACTTC. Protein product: CASSFYRDSHEQYF.

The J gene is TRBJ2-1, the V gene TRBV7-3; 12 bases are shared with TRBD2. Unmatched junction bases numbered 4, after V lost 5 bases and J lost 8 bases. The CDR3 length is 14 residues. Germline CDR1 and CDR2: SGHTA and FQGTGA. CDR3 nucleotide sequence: TGTGCCAGCAGCCCGACTAGCGGGAGTTATGAGCAGTTCTTC. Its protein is CASSPTSGSYEQFF.

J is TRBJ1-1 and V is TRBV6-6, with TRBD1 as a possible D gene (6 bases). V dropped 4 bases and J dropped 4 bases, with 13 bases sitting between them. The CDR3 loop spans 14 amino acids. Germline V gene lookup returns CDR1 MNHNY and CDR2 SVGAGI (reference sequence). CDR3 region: CASSLPGEATEAFF. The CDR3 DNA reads TGTGCCAGCAGTTTACCAGGGGAAGCCACTGAAGCTTTCTTT.

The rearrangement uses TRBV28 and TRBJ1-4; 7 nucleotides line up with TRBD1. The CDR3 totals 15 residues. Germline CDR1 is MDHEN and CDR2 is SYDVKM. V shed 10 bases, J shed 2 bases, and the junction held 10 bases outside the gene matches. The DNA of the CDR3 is TGTGCCACCCAGGGGGTACGAGGCACTAATGAAAAACTGTTTTTT. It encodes CATQGVRGTNEKLFF. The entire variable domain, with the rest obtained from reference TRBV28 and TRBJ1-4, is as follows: DVKVTQSSRYLVKRTGEKVFLECVQDMDHENMFWYRQDPGLGLRLIYFSYDVKMKEKGDIPEGYSVSREKKERFSLILESASTNQTSMYLCATQGVRGTNEKLFFGSGTQLSVL.

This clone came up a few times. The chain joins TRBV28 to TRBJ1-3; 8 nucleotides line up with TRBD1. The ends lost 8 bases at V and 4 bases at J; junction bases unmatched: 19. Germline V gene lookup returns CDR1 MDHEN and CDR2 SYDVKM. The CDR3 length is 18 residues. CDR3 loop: CASGGAVQGALVGNTIYF. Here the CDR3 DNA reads TGTGCCAGCGGGGGAGCCGTTCAGGGGGCGTTAGTGGGAAACACCATATATTTT.

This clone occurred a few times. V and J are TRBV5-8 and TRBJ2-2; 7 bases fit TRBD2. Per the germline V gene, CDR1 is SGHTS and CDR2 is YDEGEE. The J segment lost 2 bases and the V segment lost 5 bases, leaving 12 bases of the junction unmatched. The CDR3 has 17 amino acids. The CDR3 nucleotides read TGTGCCAGCAGTTCCTCGACTAGCCGGAGCAACACCGGGGAGCTGTTTTTT. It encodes CASSSSTSRSNTGELFF.

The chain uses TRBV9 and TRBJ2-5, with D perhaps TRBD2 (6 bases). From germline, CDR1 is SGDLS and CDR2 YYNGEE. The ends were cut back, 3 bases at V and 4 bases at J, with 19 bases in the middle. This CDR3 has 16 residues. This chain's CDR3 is CASSGDGPWEVETQYF. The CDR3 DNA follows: TGTGCCAGCAGCGGAGACGGCCCCTGGGAGGTAGAGACCCAGTACTTC.

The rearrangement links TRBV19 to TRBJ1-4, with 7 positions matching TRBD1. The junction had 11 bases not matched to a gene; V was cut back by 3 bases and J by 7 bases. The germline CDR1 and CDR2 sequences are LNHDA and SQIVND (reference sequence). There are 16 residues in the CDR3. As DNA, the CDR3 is TGTGCCAGTAGTATGGACAGGAGGGGCATCGGTGAAAAACTGTTTTTT. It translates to CASSMDRRGIGEKLFF.

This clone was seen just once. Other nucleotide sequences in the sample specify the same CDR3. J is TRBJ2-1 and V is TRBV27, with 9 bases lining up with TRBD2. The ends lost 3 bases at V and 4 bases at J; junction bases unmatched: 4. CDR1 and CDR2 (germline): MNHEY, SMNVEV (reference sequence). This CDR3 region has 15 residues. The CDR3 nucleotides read TGTGCCAGCAGTTTTAGCGGGAGAGCTTACAATGAGCAGTTCTTC. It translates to CASSFSGRAYNEQFF.

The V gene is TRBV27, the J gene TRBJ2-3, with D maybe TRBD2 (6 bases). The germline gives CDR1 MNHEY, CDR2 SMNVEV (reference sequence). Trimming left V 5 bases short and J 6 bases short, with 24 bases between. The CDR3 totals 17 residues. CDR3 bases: TGTGCCAGCAGTACCATGTGGGTAGCGGACAACCGGGATACGCAGTATTTT. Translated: CASSTMWVADNRDTQYF.

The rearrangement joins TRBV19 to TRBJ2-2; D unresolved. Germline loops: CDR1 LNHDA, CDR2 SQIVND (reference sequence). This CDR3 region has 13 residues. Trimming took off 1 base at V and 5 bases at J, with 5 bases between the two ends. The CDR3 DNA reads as TGTGCCAGTAGTATAGCTAGGACCGGGGAGCTGTTTTTT. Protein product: CASSIARTGELFF.

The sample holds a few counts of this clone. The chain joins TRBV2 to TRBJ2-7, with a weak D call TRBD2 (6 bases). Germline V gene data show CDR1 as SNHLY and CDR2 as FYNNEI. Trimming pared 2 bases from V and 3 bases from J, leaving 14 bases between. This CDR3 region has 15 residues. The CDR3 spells CASSETGGSIYEQYF. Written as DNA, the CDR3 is TGTGCCAGCAGTGAAACAGGAGGGTCGATCTACGAGCAGTACTTC.